These 25 T cell receptor beta chains were sequenced from one sample in a study of blood T cell repertoires in COVID-19. Here immunoSEQ multiplex PCR was the method, and the copy in TCRdb shows in-frame clones only, minus some. The sample has 350,000 to 550,000 clones; approximately 90% are singletons. Sequencing was done on a sample of PBMCs or T cells enriched from blood (not recorded which). The origin of the receptors is a woman aged 18 to 35 with acute COVID-19.

J is TRBJ2-7 and V is TRBV28, with TRBD2 matching 7 bases. The germline V gene has CDR1 MDHEN and CDR2 SYDVKM. V lost 3 bases to trimming and J lost 0 bases; unmatched junction nucleotides: 5. The CDR3 length is 15 residues. CDR3: CASSFGTTSSYEQYF. CDR3 nucleotide sequence: TGTGCCAGCAGTTTCGGGACTACATCCTCCTACGAGCAGTACTTC.

The chain combines TRBV19 with TRBJ1-2; no definite D call. CDR3 size: 11 residues. Germline V gives CDR1 LNHDA, CDR2 SQIVND (reference sequence). Trimming shortened V by 5 bases and J by 4 bases, and 5 bases separated the two germline ends. CDR3 coding DNA: TGTGCCAGTAGTGTTCTCTATGGCTACACCTTC. It is translated as CASSVLYGYTF.

This chain joins TRBV12-3 or TRBV12-4 and TRBJ1-5; D gene ambiguous. The CDR3 loop spans 12 amino acids. V lost 6 bases and J 7 bases, leaving 10 bases between the germline ends. The CDR3: CASRSRGQPQHF. The CDR3 bases are TGTGCCAGCAGGAGCAGAGGACAGCCCCAGCATTTT.

The CDR3, as DNA: TGCAGTGCTAGTTACGGGAGGGCCCGGGAGACCCAGTACTTC. Protein sequence: CSASYGRARETQYF. The chain has TRBV20-1 and TRBJ2-5; 8 nucleotides line up with TRBD2. Germline CDR1 and CDR2: DFQATT and SNEGSKA (reference sequence). Losses at the gene ends were 3 bases for V and 5 bases for J; bases not matched to a gene: 8. There are 14 residues in the CDR3.

The chain recombines TRBV12-3 or TRBV12-4 with TRBJ2-5; D not certain. With 6 bases removed from V and 2 bases from J, the gap between germline ends came to 7 bases. The CDR3 runs 12 residues. CDR3 sequence (DNA): TGTGCCAGCAGCCGCGGTCAAGAGACCCAGTACTTC. Protein: CASSRGQETQYF.

With regard to this clone: Other nucleotide sequences from this sample produce the same CDR3. V usage is TRBV7-2 and J usage is TRBJ2-1; no firm D call. This CDR3 has 13 amino acids. The germline V gene encodes CDR1 SGHTA and CDR2 FQGNSA. V gave up 1 base and J gave up 3 bases, with 4 bases separating them. The CDR3 reads CASSLGSYNEQFF. As DNA, the CDR3 is TGTGCCAGCAGCTTAGGCAGCTACAATGAGCAGTTCTTC.

The CDR3 is CASSSGQGTQPQHF. The CDR3 bases are TGTGCCAGCAGCTCCGGACAGGGTACCCAGCCCCAGCATTTT. V and J are TRBV7-9 and TRBJ1-5, with TRBD1 identical over 8 bases. V dropped 4 bases and J dropped 7; count of bases not matched to a gene: 6. The V gene's germline CDR1 is SEHNR and CDR2 FQNEAQ (reference sequence). The CDR3 length is 14 residues.

This clone appeared a few times. The chain combines TRBV7-3 with TRBJ1-3, with D possibly being TRBD1 (5 bases). The CDR3 loop spans 13 amino acids. The V gene lost 5 bases and the J gene lost 4 bases, with 9 bases spanning the gap. Germline loops: CDR1 SGHTA, CDR2 FQGTGA. DNA for the CDR3: TGTGCCAGCAGCCGAGACAGCGGAAACACCATATATTTT. It codes for CASSRDSGNTIYF.

The chain carries TRBV29-1 and TRBJ1-3, with D possibly being TRBD1 (5 bases). V lost 7 bases and J 7 bases, leaving 14 bases between the germline ends. Per germline, CDR1 SQVTM and CDR2 ANQGSEA. This CDR3 has 12 residues. This chain's CDR3 is CSATGTYNTIYF. The CDR3 nucleotides read TGCAGCGCCACCGGGACTTACAACACCATATATTTT.

J is TRBJ1-5 and V is TRBV18, with 7 positions matching TRBD1. The V segment lost 6 bases and the J segment 5 bases; nucleotides outside the gene matches: 10. Germline CDR1 and CDR2: KGHSH and LQKENI. The length of the CDR3 is 15 residues. CDR3 coding DNA: TGTGCCAGCTCTCCCGGACAGGCTGGATATCAGCCCCAGCATTTT. Protein sequence: CASSPGQAGYQPQHF. The entire variable domain, with the rest obtained from reference TRBV18 and TRBJ1-5, is as follows: NAGVMQNPRHLVRRRGQEARLRCSPMKGHSHVYWYRQLPEEGLKFMVYLQKENIIDESGMPKERFSAEFPKEGPSILRIQQVVRGDSAAYFCASSPGQAGYQPQHFGDGTRLSIL.

The chain couples TRBV18 to TRBJ2-5; 9 bases fit TRBD2. The germline V gene has CDR1 KGHSH and CDR2 LQKENI. CDR3 length equals 14 residues. V lost 1 base to trimming and J lost 5 bases; unmatched junction nucleotides: 2. CDR3 nucleotides: TGTGCCAGCTCACCACTTACTAGCGGGGAGACCCAGTACTTC. This codes for CASSPLTSGETQYF.

This clone was detected once. The chain is built from TRBV6-2 or TRBV6-3 and TRBJ2-3; 8 positions match TRBD1. V was clipped by 4 bases and J by 2 bases; unmatched bases: 5. Germline V lookup: CDR1 MNHEY, CDR2 SVGEGT. The CDR3 spans 15 residues. This CDR3 reads CASSFRDRNTDTQYF. As DNA, the CDR3 is TGTGCCAGCAGTTTCCGGGACAGGAACACAGATACGCAGTATTTT.

This clone occurred once. V usage is TRBV3-1 (or the pseudogene TRBV3-2) and J usage is TRBJ2-1, with TRBD2 matching 7 bases. The CDR3 loop spans 15 amino acids. The J segment lost 4 bases and the V segment lost 5 bases, leaving 8 bases of the junction unmatched. Germline assignment: CDR1 LGHDT and CDR2 YNNKEL (reference sequence). CDR3 loop: CASSTPRGVYNEQFF. DNA for the CDR3: TGTGCCAGCAGCACCCCCCGGGGGGTGTACAATGAGCAGTTCTTC.

This clone was detected a few times. J is TRBJ2-2 and V is TRBV6-2 or TRBV6-3; D may be TRBD2 (6 bases). This CDR3 has 16 residues. V lost 5 bases and J 5 bases, leaving 18 bases between the germline ends. The V gene's germline CDR1 is MNHEY and CDR2 SVGEGT. CDR3 region: CASSDPSGRGTGELFF. The CDR3 DNA sequence: TGTGCCAGCAGTGACCCGTCCGGTCGGGGGACCGGGGAGCTGTTTTTT.

The chain has TRBV6-6 and TRBJ1-1, with TRBD1 as a possible D gene (5 bases). Germline V gives CDR1 MNHNY, CDR2 SVGAGI (reference sequence). Between the trimmed V and J ends, which lost 0 bases and 1 base, there was a span of 12 bases. This CDR3 has 16 residues. CDR3 region: CASSYSGTGSNTEAFF. The CDR3 DNA reads TGTGCCAGCAGTTACTCGGGCACAGGATCGAACACTGAAGCTTTCTTT.

The CDR3 here is CASSWTQANEKLFF. The CDR3 DNA is TGCGCCAGCAGCTGGACACAAGCTAATGAAAAACTGTTTTTT. The V and J genes are TRBV5-1 and TRBJ1-4, with D perhaps TRBD1 (5 bases). The CDR3 length is 14 residues. The germline V gene encodes CDR1 SGHRS and CDR2 YFSETQ. Trimming removed 3 bases at V and 3 bases at J, with 9 bases between.

The chain couples TRBV2 to TRBJ1-3, with a tentative D call TRBD1 (5 bases). V shed 4 bases and J shed 7 bases, with 8 bases lying between them. Per germline, CDR1 SNHLY and CDR2 FYNNEI. The CDR3 loop spans 12 amino acids. CDR3 DNA: TGTGCCAGCAGTGGGGGGGGGAACACCATATATTTT. It translates to CASSGGGNTIYF.

The chain links TRBV19 to TRBJ1-5; D gene unclear. The CDR3 is 15 residues long. Germline loops: CDR1 LNHDA, CDR2 SQIVND (reference sequence). The V gene lost 10 bases and the J gene lost 0 bases, with 16 bases spanning the gap. The CDR3 DNA is TGTGCCACTTCTAACATGGGAGGTAGCAATCAGCCCCAGCATTTT. It codes for CATSNMGGSNQPQHF.

CDR3 bases: TGTGCCAGCAGCCACAGGGATAGCAATCAGCCCCAGCATTTT. It is translated as CASSHRDSNQPQHF. The V gene is TRBV3-1 (or the pseudogene TRBV3-2), the J gene TRBJ1-5; possible D gene TRBD1, 5 bases. The germline CDR1 and CDR2 sequences are LGHDT and YNNKEL (reference sequence). The CDR3 is made up of 14 amino acids. Trimming shortened V by 3 bases and J by 0 bases, and 6 bases separated the two germline ends.

The genes are TRBV2 and TRBJ1-6; a weak D match, TRBD1 (5 bases). In germline, CDR1 is SNHLY, CDR2 FYNNEI. Trimming shortened V by 6 bases and J by 5 bases, and 14 bases separated the two germline ends. CDR3 length equals 15 residues. CDR3 coding DNA: TGTGCCAGCAGCCACGCGGACAAGAATAATTCACCCCTCCACTTT. Its translation is CASSHADKNNSPLHF.

The CDR3 region has the DNA TGTGCCAGCAGCTTCGGACTAGCGGGAGAAGCTGAGCAGTTCTTC. It yields the protein CASSFGLAGEAEQFF. V is TRBV13 and J is TRBJ2-1; 13 bases fit TRBD2. Germline V CDR1 and CDR2: PRHDT, FYEKMQ (reference sequence). The V and J ends lost 3 bases and 9 bases, in that order; junction bases with no gene match: 5. This CDR3 is 15 amino acids long.

The V call is TRBV19, the J call TRBJ1-6; 8 bases align to TRBD1. After removal of 8 bases from V and 7 bases from J, the junction contained 7 bases not matched to a gene. The CDR3 contains 14 residues. Germline V CDR1 and CDR2: LNHDA, SQIVND (reference sequence). As DNA, the CDR3 is TGTGCCAGTGGCGGGGGACAGGAAAATTCACCCCTCCACTTT. Translating gives CASGGGQENSPLHF.

CDR3 sequence (DNA): TGTGCCAGCTATCTCGGGACAGGCTATGGCTACACCTTC. This encodes CASYLGTGYGYTF. The chain uses TRBV25-1 and TRBJ1-2, with 8 bases that match TRBD1. The V segment lost 8 bases and the J segment 4 bases; nucleotides outside the gene matches: 6. CDR3 length equals 13 residues. The germline gives CDR1 MGHDK, CDR2 SYGVNS.

The chain couples TRBV5-1 to TRBJ2-7, with D maybe TRBD1 (5 bases). The CDR3 has 14 residues. Germline V CDR1 and CDR2: SGHRS, YFSETQ. V lost 2 bases and J lost 2, with 11 bases in between. Written as DNA, the CDR3 is TGCGCCAGCAGCTTTCAGACAGCTGCCTACGAGCAGTACTTC. Translation: CASSFQTAAYEQYF.

V is TRBV5-4 and J is TRBJ2-1, with D possibly TRBD2 on 5 matching bases. V lost 4 bases, J lost 1 base, and 6 bases lay in between. CDR1 is SGHNT, CDR2 YYREEE, per germline (reference sequence). CDR3 length equals 13 residues. CDR3 nucleotide sequence: TGTGCCAGCAGCCCGGGGTCCTACAATGAGCAGTTCTTC. Encoded protein: CASSPGSYNEQFF. Together with reference TRBV5-4 and TRBJ2-1, the CDR3 gives the full variable domain: ETGVTQSPTHLIKTRGQQVTLRCSSQSGHNTVSWYQQALGQGPQFIFQYYREEENGRGNFPPRFSGLQFPNYSSELNVNALELDDSALYLCASSPGSYNEQFFGPGTRLTVL.